This TCR beta chain is from a study of TIL therapy for anti-PD-1-resistant metastatic lung cancer. About the research overall: Tumors were harvested before any PD-1/PD-L1 blockade. Most patients had lung adenocarcinoma; several tumors were EGFR-mutant, two ALK-rearranged; half smoked currently or formerly.

General observations from the study: The cohort had more treatment-naive, never-smoker and oncogene-addicted patients than typical.

The CDR3 totals 13 residues. Trimming pared 5 bases from V and 3 bases from J, leaving 8 bases between. From germline, CDR1 is MNHEY and CDR2 SMNVEV (reference sequence). Noted time point: pre-treatment sample, taken before nivolumab and TIL therapy. On this clone itself: No antigen is known for it.

Sequencing used immunoSEQ v3. Repertoires were generated with immunoSEQ multiplex PCR, while TCRdb's copy carries only in-frame clones and drops some. The sample holds 45,000 to 60,000 clones, 79% seen once. The source material was blood, sampled at baseline. The receptor comes from a woman aged 25-80 years with non-small cell lung cancer. V usage is TRBV27 and J usage is TRBJ2-1; D not certain. CDR3 sequence (DNA): TGTGCCAGCAGTCAGACACGCTACAATGAGCAGTTCTTC. Translation gives CASSQTRYNEQFF.